Sequencing of this T cell receptor beta chain was carried out in a study of cytomegalovirus exposure and HLA in healthy donors. Study at large: Most genotyped donors, 65% to 90% of 300 to 400, had Caucasian-associated genetic ancestry. Study-level results: Most observed TCR sequences were rare, whereas some public TCRs were detected in many donors.

This PCR relied on a set of 60 Vbeta primers and 13 Jbeta primers. Generated by immunoSEQ multiplex PCR, the TCRdb table keeps only in-frame clones and is missing some. Seen here are about 280,000 clones, around nine tenths observed once, and the top ten hold about 2%. The CDR3 has 15 residues. The V end was cut by 2 bases, the J end by 0 bases, with 12 bases between. CDR1 is SGDLS, CDR2 YYNGEE, per germline. Concerning this clone: As yet, its antigen is unknown.

The sequence was obtained from a young woman in good health and CMV-seronegative. The sample taken for sequencing was PBMCs. V is TRBV9 and J is TRBJ2-7, with D possibly TRBD1 on 7 matching bases. The CDR3 coding sequence is TGTGCCAGCAGCGTGGGGGGACAGAACTCCTACGAGCAGTACTTC. Translated: CASSVGGQNSYEQYF.